The 9 T cell receptor beta chains reported below all come from one sample, sequenced in a study of T-cell reconstitution after alpha-beta-depleted transplantation in children. This sample's TCRbeta library carried unique molecular identifier barcodes. MiXCR, run by TCRdb on the PCR reads, gives a single entry per CDR3 protein. In the table there are some 840,000 distinct CDR3 sequences, under 20% of which are singletons. Sequences were derived from PBMCs, mostly from graft donor cells, sampled 360 days after TCRalphabeta/CD19-depleted stem cell transplant. These receptors were taken from a male patient aged 10 to 17 who had a stem cell transplant for acute lymphoblastic leukemia, so the T cells may come from the graft donor.

This clonotype was detected ten times or more. V gene TRBV5-1 combines with J gene TRBJ2-7; no clear D gene. The CDR3 totals 12 residues. Trimming cost V 8 bases and J 3 bases, with 12 bases left between them. Germline lookup yields CDR1 SGHRS and CDR2 YFSETQ. This CDR3 reads CASLGPSYEQYF. The CDR3 DNA reads as TGCGCCAGTCTAGGACCAAGCTACGAGCAGTACTTC.

A few counts support this clonotype. The J gene is TRBJ2-3, the V gene TRBV5-1; D call uncertain. The germline CDR1 and CDR2 sequences are SGHRS and YFSETQ. The CDR3 has 15 residues. The V end was cut by 0 bases, the J end by 4 bases, with 12 bases between. CDR3 nucleotides: TGCGCCAGCAGCTTGGCCAGGTCTAGGGCAGATACGCAGTATTTT. Protein sequence: CASSLARSRADTQYF.

The chain carries TRBV5-1 and TRBJ2-1; 14 positions match TRBD2. The CDR3 spans 16 residues. V was pared by 2 bases and J by 10 bases, with 8 bases of the junction left unmatched. Germline V gene data show CDR1 as SGHRS and CDR2 as YFSETQ. CDR3 amino acids: CASSLMTSGRAIEQFF. The CDR3 coding sequence is TGCGCCAGCAGCTTAATGACTAGCGGGAGGGCCATAGAGCAGTTCTTC.

This clonotype was picked up a small number of times. The chain has TRBV15 and TRBJ2-1; D call uncertain. The V and J ends lost 1 base and 0 bases respectively, with 7 bases between them. The germline CDR1 and CDR2 sequences are LNHNV and YYDKDF (reference sequence). The CDR3 spans 15 residues. The CDR3, as DNA: TGTGCCACCAGCAGAGTTGCGAGCTCCTACAATGAGCAGTTCTTC. This sequence encodes CATSRVASSYNEQFF.

The rearrangement links TRBV14 to TRBJ2-5; TRBD2 matches at 9 bases. CDR1 is SGHDN, CDR2 FVKESK, per germline. The V and J ends lost 0 bases and 9 bases, in that order; junction bases with no gene match: 11. The CDR3 runs 16 residues. In DNA form, the CDR3 reads TGTGCCAGCAGCCAAGAATTGGGACTAGCTCAGCAGTCCCAGTACTTC. Translation: CASSQELGLAQQSQYF. The full variable domain, with the rest looked up from reference TRBV14 and TRBJ2-5, is EAGVTQFPSHSVIEKGQTVTLRCDPISGHDNLYWYRRVMGKEIKFLLHFVKESKQDESGMPNNRFLAERTGGTYSTLKVQPAELEDSGVYFCASSQELGLAQQSQYFGPGTRLLVL.

This clonotype has just a few counts. The V and J genes are TRBV5-1 and TRBJ1-2; 9 nucleotides line up with TRBD1. The CDR3 is made up of 16 amino acids. Germline loops: CDR1 SGHRS, CDR2 YFSETQ. The V segment lost 5 bases and the J segment 3 bases; nucleotides outside the gene matches: 11. In nucleotides, the CDR3 is TGCGCCAGCAGACCAACGTCCGGGACAGGGTACTATGGCTACACCTTC. Its translation: CASRPTSGTGYYGYTF. Complete variable domain (other parts from reference TRBV5-1 and TRBJ1-2): KAGVTQTPRYLIKTRGQQVTLSCSPISGHRSVSWYQQTPGQGLQFLFEYFSETQRNKGNFPGRFSGRQFSNSRSEMNVSTLELGDSALYLCASRPTSGTGYYGYTFGSGTRLTVV.

This clonotype was detected ten times or more. The chain joins TRBV5-1 to TRBJ1-5, with 9 nucleotides matching TRBD1. Germline V gene data show CDR1 as SGHRS and CDR2 as YFSETQ. CDR3 size: 14 residues. Trimming took 3 bases from V and 6 from J; bases not matched to a gene: 4. CDR3 sequence (DNA): TGCGCCAGCAGCTCGGGACAGGGAGGTCAGCCCCAGCATTTT. This encodes CASSSGQGGQPQHF.

This clonotype was detected a few times. V gene TRBV15 combines with J gene TRBJ2-7; 7 bases are a match to TRBD1. V was pared by 1 base and J by 0 bases, with 3 bases of the junction left unmatched. The CDR3 length is 15 residues. The germline V gene has CDR1 LNHNV and CDR2 YYDKDF (reference sequence). CDR3 residues: CATSRARDSSYEQYF. The CDR3, as DNA: TGTGCCACCAGCAGAGCCCGGGACAGCTCCTACGAGCAGTACTTC. The full variable domain, its missing parts supplied by reference TRBV15 and TRBJ2-7, is DAMVIQNPRYQVTQFGKPVTLSCSQTLNHNVMYWYQQKSSQAPKLLFHYYDKDFNNEADTPDNFQSRRPNTSFCFLDIRSPGLGDTAMYLCATSRARDSSYEQYFGPGTRLTVT.

The chain couples TRBV11-1 to TRBJ2-1; 10 positions match TRBD2. Germline assignment: CDR1 SGHAT and CDR2 FQDESV (reference sequence). The CDR3 runs to 18 residues. Germline trimming cut 2 bases from V and 4 bases from J; bases unmatched to any gene: 11. The DNA of the CDR3 is TGTGCCAGCAGCTTAATAGCGGGAGGCTCCCACACGTACAATGAGCAGTTCTTC. This codes for CASSLIAGGSHTYNEQFF.